The following is a TCR beta chain sequence with its context. This specimen belongs to a study of identical twins. TCRdb fed the 5' RACE reads into MiXCR, producing one record per CDR3 protein. The table shows roughly 750,000 distinct CDR3 sequences, with around 20% occurring only once. Donors uniformly comprised healthy Caucasians. Trimming removed 4 bases from V and 7 bases from J; junction bases left unmatched: 6. The CDR3 covers 13 residues. Germline V gene lookup returns CDR1 MNHEY and CDR2 SMNVEV (reference sequence). These sequences were also reported in another study, on T cells expressing NK-cell markers.

This sequence joins TRBV27 and TRBJ1-2; 7 bases fit TRBD1. Sequencing input: PBMCs. This receptor was obtained from a woman aged 18-29 years in good health. The CDR3 region is CASSSDRVGGYTF. The DNA for the CDR3 is TGTGCCAGCAGTTCCGACAGGGTGGGTGGCTACACCTTC.